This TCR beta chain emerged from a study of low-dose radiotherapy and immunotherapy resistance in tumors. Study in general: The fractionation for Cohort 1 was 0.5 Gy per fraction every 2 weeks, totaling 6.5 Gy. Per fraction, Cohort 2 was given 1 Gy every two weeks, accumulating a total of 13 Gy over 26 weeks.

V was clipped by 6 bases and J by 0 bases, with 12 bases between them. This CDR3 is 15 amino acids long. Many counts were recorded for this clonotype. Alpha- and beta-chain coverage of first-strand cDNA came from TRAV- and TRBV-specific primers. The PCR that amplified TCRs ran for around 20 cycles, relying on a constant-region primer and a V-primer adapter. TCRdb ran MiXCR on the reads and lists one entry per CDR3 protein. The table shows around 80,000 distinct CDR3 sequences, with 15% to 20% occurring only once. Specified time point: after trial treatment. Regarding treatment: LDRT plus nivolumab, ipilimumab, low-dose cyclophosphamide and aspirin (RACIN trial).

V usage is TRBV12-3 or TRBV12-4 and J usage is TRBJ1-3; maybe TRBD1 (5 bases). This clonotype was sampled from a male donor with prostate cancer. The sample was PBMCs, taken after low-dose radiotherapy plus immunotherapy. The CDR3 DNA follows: TGTGCCAGCAGCCGGAGCGACAGCTCTGGAAACACCATATATTTT. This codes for CASSRSDSSGNTIYF.